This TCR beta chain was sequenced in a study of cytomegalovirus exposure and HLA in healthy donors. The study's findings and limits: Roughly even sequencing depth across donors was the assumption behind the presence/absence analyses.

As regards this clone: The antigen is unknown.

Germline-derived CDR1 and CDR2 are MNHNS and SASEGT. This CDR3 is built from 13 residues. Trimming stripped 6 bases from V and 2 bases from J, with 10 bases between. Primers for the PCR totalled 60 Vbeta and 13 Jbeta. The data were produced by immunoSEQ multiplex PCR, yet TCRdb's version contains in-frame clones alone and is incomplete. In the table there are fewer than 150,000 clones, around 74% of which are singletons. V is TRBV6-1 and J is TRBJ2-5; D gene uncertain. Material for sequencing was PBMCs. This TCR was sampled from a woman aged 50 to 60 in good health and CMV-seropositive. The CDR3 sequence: CASRVTRQETQYF. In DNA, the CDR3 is TGTGCCAGCAGGGTCACGAGGCAAGAGACCCAGTACTTC.